This T cell receptor (beta chain) was identified during a study of vaccination and CD4 T cells after COVID-19 (dated by TCRdb to between 2021 and 2023). About the study as a whole: Convalescent patients had a positive SARS-CoV-2 result on nasal swab PCR, and of these patients, several had mild disease and one had severe disease. The convalescent cohort included six males and four females, with two Hispanic individuals, seven Caucasians, two Asians and one multiracial person. Two doses of either the Pfizer-BioNTech BNT162b2 vaccine (n=8) or the Moderna mRNA-1273 vaccine (n=2) were administered to participants. Post-COVID blood samples were collected from convalescent patients a median of approximately 93 days after diagnosis, with a range of roughly 35 to 170 days. Post-vaccine blood samples were taken a median of around 77 days after the second vaccine dose, with a range of about 13 to 241 days. For stimulating the cultures, overlapping spike peptide pools were used, derived from SARS-CoV-2 as well as from the common cold coronaviruses HCoV-NL63, HCoV-OC43 and HCoV-229E. Control cultures used a CEFX viral epitope pool as positive control, an HIV-1 Nef peptide pool as negative control, or no peptide. In some eleven COVID-19 convalescent patients and 4 infection-naive healthy vaccine recipients, researchers compared the spike-specific CD4+ TCR repertoire from before mRNA vaccination with the repertoire from after.

This specimen's treatment or condition label, interpreted: roughly 10-day PBMC culture with coronavirus spike peptide pools or control peptides (ViraFEST assay). To expand antigen-specific T cells with peptide pools and then pick out the expanded clonotypes through TCR sequencing, the study relied on the ViraFEST assay. The positive SARS-CoV-2 PCR tests of the convalescent patients were dated from March to December 2020, before the Alpha, Beta and Delta variants emerged in the United States. Each well held more than 1.5 million PBMCs cultured in IMDM containing around 5.1% human AB serum and roughly 9.7 IU/ml IL-2, with 8.5 to 10 ug/ml peptide pools added. On days 3 and 7, half of the culture medium was replaced with fresh IL-2-containing medium. After more than 8 days of culture, CD4+ T cells were isolated by negative selection using the EasySep CD4+ T cell isolation kit. PBMCs were separated from whole blood using Ficoll-Paque Plus gradient centrifugation and then either used fresh or cryopreserved at -140C. Triplicate wells were generally used for each culture condition.

What the work shows at the level of the full study, not this receptor alone: The median count of SARS-CoV-2-reactive clonotypes went up from under 25 after infection to a few dozen after vaccination, although the change was not significant. The number of convalescent patients in the study was relatively small, and the study did not examine early timepoints following natural infection. In convalescent patients, a median 86.3% of post-vaccine SARS-CoV-2-reactive clones were detected only after vaccination, and vaccine-specific priming was suggested by this finding. Of the vaccine-specific clones in convalescent patients, 304 of 307, or nearly all, reacted only to SARS-CoV-2 spike and did not cross-react with common cold coronaviruses.

Unmatched junction bases come to 3, with V trimmed by 2 bases and J by 5 bases. Counted from cysteine to phenylalanine, this CDR3 has 14 amino acids. The read is trimmed to its CDR3 DNA, 42 bases read in frame from base 1. From the germline V gene, CDR1 is LGHNA and CDR2 is YSLEER. Details on this clonotype: This receptor's antigen is unknown. Base qualities are not provided; no much larger clone lies one nucleotide away.

The receptor library was made with PCR. TCR sequencing of DNA from cultured CD4+ T cells used the Oncomine TCR Beta short-read assay at the Johns Hopkins FTIC core. The QIAamp micro DNA kit was used to extract genomic DNA from the cultured CD4+ T cells. Oncomine TCR Beta libraries made from cultured CD4+ T cells were pooled using unique dual indexes and sequenced on an Illumina iSeq 100. The authors' pipeline ran thus. Non-productive sequences were removed, and CDR3s that did not start with C, did not end with F or W, or were shorter than 7 amino acids were discarded. Antigen-specific clonotypes were identified using the MANAFEST web application through comparison of peptide-stimulated wells with reference and other culture wells. Positive clones required FDR below 0.05, an odds ratio above 5, and productive frequency above 0.1% in at least two of three replicate wells. A clonotype was classed as cross-reactive if the clonotype showed significant expansion both in SARS-CoV-2 spike wells and in at least one common cold coronavirus spike condition. CDR3 homology was assessed with Levenshtein distances (stringdist) and unrooted phylogenetic trees (ape) in R version 3.6.1. TCRdb reanalyzed the raw reads on its own, using fastp at Q25 for trimming and MiXCR for clone calling, and kept in-frame beta chains. CDR3 protein duplicates are merged, each entry listing the most common genes and DNA. It is TCRdb's table, rather than the study itself, that gives the V and J calls and clone size. The sample table lists some 17,000 distinct CDR3 sequences, around 35% of them with a count of one. The top ten clones comprise around 12% of the sample.

This sequence uses TRBV4-3 and TRBJ2-3, with 8 central nucleotides matching TRBD1. The source is a human donor who had recovered from COVID-19. Source material: CD4+ T cells from blood, cultured in vitro. CDR3 region: CASSQRTGGDTQYF. The bases read TGCGCCAGCAGCCAACGCACAGGGGGAGATACGCAGTATTTT.